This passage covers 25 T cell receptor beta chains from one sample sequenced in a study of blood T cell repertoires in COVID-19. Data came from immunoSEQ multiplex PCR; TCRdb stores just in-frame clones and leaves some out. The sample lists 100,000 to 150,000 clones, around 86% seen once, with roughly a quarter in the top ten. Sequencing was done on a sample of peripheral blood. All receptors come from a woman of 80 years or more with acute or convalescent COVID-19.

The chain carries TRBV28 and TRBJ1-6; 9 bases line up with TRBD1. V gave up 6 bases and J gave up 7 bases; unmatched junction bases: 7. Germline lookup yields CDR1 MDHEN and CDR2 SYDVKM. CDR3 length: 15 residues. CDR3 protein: CASRAMGQGNSPLHF. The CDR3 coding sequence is TGTGCCAGCAGAGCCATGGGACAGGGAAATTCACCCCTCCACTTT.

CDR3 in DNA: TGTGCCAGTAGTGCACCTCCAGGGGGAGAAAAACTGTTTTTT. Translating gives CASSAPPGGEKLFF. The chain combines TRBV19 with TRBJ1-4, with 7 nucleotides matching TRBD1. Germline V gene sequence: CDR1 LNHDA, CDR2 SQIVND (reference sequence). The CDR3 length is 14 residues. V shed 5 bases, J shed 8 bases, and the junction held 8 bases outside the gene matches.

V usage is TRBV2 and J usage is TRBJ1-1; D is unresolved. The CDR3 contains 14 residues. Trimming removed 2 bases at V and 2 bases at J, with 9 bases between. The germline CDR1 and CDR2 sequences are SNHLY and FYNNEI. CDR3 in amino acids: CASSEFGFNTEAFF. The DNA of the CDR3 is TGTGCCAGCAGTGAATTCGGGTTTAACACTGAAGCTTTCTTT.

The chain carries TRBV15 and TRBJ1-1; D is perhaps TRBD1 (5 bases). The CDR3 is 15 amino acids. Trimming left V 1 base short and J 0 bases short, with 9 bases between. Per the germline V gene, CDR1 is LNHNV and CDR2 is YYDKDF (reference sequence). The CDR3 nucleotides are TGTGCCACCAGCAGAGCAGGGTTACTGAACACTGAAGCTTTCTTT. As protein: CATSRAGLLNTEAFF.

CDR3 protein: CASSFREGYYGYTF. The CDR3 nucleotides are TGTGCCAGCAGTTTCCGGGAGGGATACTATGGCTACACCTTC. The chain has TRBV27 and TRBJ1-2; D not resolved. V lost 3 bases, J lost 3 bases, and 11 bases lay in between. The CDR3 extends over 14 amino acids. Germline V gene lookup returns CDR1 MNHEY and CDR2 SMNVEV (reference sequence).

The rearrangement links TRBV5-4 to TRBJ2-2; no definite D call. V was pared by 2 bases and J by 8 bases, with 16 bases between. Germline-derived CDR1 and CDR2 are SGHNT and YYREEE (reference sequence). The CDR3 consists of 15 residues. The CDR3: CASSLRHQDGGELFF. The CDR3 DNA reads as TGTGCCAGCAGCTTACGACACCAGGATGGGGGGGAGCTGTTTTTT.

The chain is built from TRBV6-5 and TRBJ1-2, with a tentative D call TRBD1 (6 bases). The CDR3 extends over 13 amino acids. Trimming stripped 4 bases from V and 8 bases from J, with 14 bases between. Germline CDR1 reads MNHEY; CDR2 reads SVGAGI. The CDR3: CASSSDRLEGYTF. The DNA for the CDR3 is TGTGCCAGCAGTTCCGACAGGCTAGAAGGCTACACCTTC.

Here the CDR3 reads CASRPSGTGGQETQYF. For the CDR3, the DNA is TGTGCCAGCAGACCATCCGGGACAGGGGGCCAAGAGACCCAGTACTTC. The V and J genes are TRBV7-3 and TRBJ2-5, with TRBD1 matching over 11 bases. V shed 6 bases, J shed 1 base, and the junction held 7 bases outside the gene matches. From germline, CDR1 is SGHTA and CDR2 FQGTGA. The CDR3 is 16 amino acids. The full variable domain, in which reference TRBV7-3 and TRBJ2-5 provide the parts outside the CDR3, is GAGVSQTPSNKVTEKGKYVELRCDPISGHTALYWYRQSLGQGPEFLIYFQGTGAADDSGLPNDRFFAVRPEGSVSTLKIQRTERGDSAVYLCASRPSGTGGQETQYFGPGTRLLVL.

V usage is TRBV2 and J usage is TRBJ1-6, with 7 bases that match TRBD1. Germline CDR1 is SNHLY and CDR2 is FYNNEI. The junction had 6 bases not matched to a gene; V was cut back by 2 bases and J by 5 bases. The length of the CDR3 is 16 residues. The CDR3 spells CASSELGRGNNSPLHF. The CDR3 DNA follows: TGTGCCAGCAGTGAACTAGGCAGGGGGAATAATTCACCCCTCCACTTT.

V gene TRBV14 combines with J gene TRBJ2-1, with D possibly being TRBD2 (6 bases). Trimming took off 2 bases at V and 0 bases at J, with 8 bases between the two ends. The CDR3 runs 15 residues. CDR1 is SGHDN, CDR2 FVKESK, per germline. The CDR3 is CASSQRGSSYNEQFF. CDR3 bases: TGTGCCAGCAGCCAACGGGGGAGCTCCTACAATGAGCAGTTCTTC.

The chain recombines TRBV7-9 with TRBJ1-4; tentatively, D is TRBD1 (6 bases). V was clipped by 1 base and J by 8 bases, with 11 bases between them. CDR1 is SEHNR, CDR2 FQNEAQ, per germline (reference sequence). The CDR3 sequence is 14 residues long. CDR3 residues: CASSLGGTTEKLFF. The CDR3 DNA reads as TGTGCCAGCAGCTTAGGAGGGACAACCGAAAAACTGTTTTTT.

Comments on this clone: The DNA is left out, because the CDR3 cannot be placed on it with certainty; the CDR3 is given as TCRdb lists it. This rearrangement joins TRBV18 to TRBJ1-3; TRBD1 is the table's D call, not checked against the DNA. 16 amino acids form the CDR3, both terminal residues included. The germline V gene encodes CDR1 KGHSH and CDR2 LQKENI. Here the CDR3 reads CASSFGPGTTGNTIYF.

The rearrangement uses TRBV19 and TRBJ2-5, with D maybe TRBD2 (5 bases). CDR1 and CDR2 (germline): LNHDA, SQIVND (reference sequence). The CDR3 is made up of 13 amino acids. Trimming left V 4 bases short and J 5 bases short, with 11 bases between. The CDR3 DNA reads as TGTGCCAGTAGTAAGACTACGTGGGAGACCCAGTACTTC. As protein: CASSKTTWETQYF.

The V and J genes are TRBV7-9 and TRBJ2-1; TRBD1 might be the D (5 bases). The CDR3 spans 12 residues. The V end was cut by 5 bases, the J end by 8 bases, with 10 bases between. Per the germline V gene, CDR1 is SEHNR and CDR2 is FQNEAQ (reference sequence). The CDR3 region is CASSPGYDEQFF. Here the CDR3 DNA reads TGTGCCAGCAGCCCAGGGTATGATGAGCAGTTCTTC.

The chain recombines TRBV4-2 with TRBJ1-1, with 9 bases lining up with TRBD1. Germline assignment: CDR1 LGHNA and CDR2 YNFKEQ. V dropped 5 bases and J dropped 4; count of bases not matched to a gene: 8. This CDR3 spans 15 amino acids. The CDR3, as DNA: TGTGCCAGCAGCTCACTGACAGGGGGGGGCACTGAAGCTTTCTTT. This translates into CASSSLTGGGTEAFF.

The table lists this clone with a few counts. The CDR3 spells CASKEGGTEAFF. For the CDR3, the DNA is TGTGCCAGCAAGGAGGGCGGCACTGAAGCTTTCTTT. The chain combines TRBV2 with TRBJ1-1; D is unclear. CDR1 and CDR2 from the germline V gene are SNHLY and FYNNEI. The CDR3 runs to 12 residues. Deletions cut 7 bases from V and 4 bases from J, with 10 bases between. Complete variable domain (other parts from reference TRBV2 and TRBJ1-1): EPEVTQTPSHQVTQMGQEVILRCVPISNHLYFYWYRQILGQKVEFLVSFYNNEISEKSEIFDDQFSVERPDGSNFTLKIRSTKLEDSAMYFCASKEGGTEAFFGQGTRLTVV.

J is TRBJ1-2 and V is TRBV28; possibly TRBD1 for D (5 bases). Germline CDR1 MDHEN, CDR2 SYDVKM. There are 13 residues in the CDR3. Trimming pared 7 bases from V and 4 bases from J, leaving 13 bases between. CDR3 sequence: CASTKKGVYGYTF. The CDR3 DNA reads TGTGCCAGCACCAAAAAAGGGGTCTATGGCTACACCTTC.

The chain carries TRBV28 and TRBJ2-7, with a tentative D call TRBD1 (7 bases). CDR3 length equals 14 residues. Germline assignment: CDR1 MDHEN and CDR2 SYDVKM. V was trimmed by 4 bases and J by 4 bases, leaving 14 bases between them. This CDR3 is CASSSRGTEYEQYV. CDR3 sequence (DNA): TGTGCCAGCAGTTCCCGCGGGACAGAATACGAGCAGTACGTC.

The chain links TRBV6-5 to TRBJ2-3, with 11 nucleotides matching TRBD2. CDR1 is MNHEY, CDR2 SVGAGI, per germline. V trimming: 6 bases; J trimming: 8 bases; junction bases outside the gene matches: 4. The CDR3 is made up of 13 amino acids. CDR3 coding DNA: TGTGCCAGCAGCCTAGCGGGGGGTCTTACGCAGTATTTT. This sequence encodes CASSLAGGLTQYF.

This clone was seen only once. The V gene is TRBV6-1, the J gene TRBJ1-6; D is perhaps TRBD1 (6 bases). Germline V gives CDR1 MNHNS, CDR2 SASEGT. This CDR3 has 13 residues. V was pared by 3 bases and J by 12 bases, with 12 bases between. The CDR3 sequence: CASSEGTRGPLHF. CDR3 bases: TGTGCCAGCAGTGAGGGGACAAGGGGACCCCTCCACTTT.

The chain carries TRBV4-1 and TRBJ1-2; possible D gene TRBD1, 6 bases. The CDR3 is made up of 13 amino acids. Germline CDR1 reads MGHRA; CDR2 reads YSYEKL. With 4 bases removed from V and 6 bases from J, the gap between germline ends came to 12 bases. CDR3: CASSPQGWDGYTF. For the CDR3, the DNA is TGCGCCAGCAGCCCTCAGGGGTGGGATGGCTACACCTTC.

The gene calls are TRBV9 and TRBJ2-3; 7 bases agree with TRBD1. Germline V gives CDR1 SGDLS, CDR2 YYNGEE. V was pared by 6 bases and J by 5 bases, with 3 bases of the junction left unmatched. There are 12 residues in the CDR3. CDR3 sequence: CASNRGRDTQYF. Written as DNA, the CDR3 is TGTGCCAGCAACAGGGGCCGAGATACGCAGTATTTT.

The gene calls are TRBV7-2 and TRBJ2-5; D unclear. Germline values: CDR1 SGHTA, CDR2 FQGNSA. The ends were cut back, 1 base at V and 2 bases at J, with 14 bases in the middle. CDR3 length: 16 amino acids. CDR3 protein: CASSLDVHTTQETQYF. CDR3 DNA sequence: TGTGCCAGCAGCTTAGATGTCCACACCACACAAGAGACCCAGTACTTC.

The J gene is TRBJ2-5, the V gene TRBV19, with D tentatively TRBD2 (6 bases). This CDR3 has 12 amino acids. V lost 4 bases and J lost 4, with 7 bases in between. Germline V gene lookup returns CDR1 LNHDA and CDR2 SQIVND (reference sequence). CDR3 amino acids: CASSRAGETQYF. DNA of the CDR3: TGTGCCAGTAGTAGAGCGGGAGAGACCCAGTACTTC.

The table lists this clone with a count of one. Here the CDR3 reads CASPGASGSCSPLHF. CDR3 nucleotides: TGCGCCAGCCCCGGTGCTTCAGGGTCTTGCTCACCCCTCCACTTT. The rearrangement joins TRBV23-1 to TRBJ1-6; tentatively, D is TRBD1 (5 bases). TRBV23-1 is known as an ORF, though its function is uncertain. V was pared by 8 bases and J by 10 bases, with 21 bases between. The CDR3 consists of 15 residues.